The next 16 T cell receptor beta chains were all read from a single sample in a study of T cell responses to AZD1222 COVID-19 vaccine. TCRdb's table, derived via immunoSEQ multiplex PCR, lists solely in-frame clones and lacks some. The data show under 150,000 clones, roughly 88% seen once. The sample was peripheral blood, taken 28 days after the second AZD1222 dose. These receptors came from an adult who received the AZD1222 COVID-19 vaccine.

The chain uses TRBV7-6 and TRBJ1-3; D remains unclear. From germline, CDR1 is SGHVS and CDR2 FNYEAQ. CDR3 length: 17 residues. The V gene lost 3 bases and the J gene lost 0 bases, with 15 bases spanning the gap. The CDR3 bases are TGTGCCAGCAGCTTTGTCATCGGCGAGACCTCTGGAAACACCATATATTTT. Residues: CASSFVIGETSGNTIYF.

This clone was seen more than once but under ten times. This sequence joins TRBV15 and TRBJ1-5; D is unresolved. Looked up from germline, CDR1 is LNHNV and CDR2 is YYDKDF (reference sequence). This CDR3 has 15 residues. V gave up 0 bases and J gave up 9 bases, with 15 bases separating them. The CDR3 DNA sequence: TGTGCCACCAGCAGAGATCAAGAGCTCCGGAGGCCCCAGCATTTT. Residues: CATSRDQELRRPQHF.

V and J are TRBV7-6 and TRBJ2-1; 11 bases match TRBD2. Germline assignment: CDR1 SGHVS and CDR2 FNYEAQ. The length of the CDR3 is 15 residues. V gave up 3 bases and J gave up 4 bases; unmatched junction bases: 2. CDR3 in amino acids: CASSLSSGGYNEQFF. The CDR3 DNA reads as TGTGCCAGCAGCTTGTCTAGCGGGGGGTACAATGAGCAGTTCTTC.

V gene TRBV5-4 combines with J gene TRBJ2-7, with TRBD1 matching 9 bases. The CDR3 is made up of 15 amino acids. The V and J ends lost 1 base and 0 bases, in that order; junction bases with no gene match: 2. Germline loops: CDR1 SGHNT, CDR2 YYREEE (reference sequence). The CDR3 DNA is TGTGCCAGCAGCTTGTACAGGGGGCGCTCCTACGAGCAGTACTTC. Its protein is CASSLYRGRSYEQYF.

V gene TRBV6-5 combines with J gene TRBJ1-1; D remains unclear. V was shortened by 6 bases and J by 1 base, with 12 bases between the two germline ends. CDR3 length equals 14 residues. The germline V gene has CDR1 MNHEY and CDR2 SVGAGI. CDR3 residues: CASSTLWGNTEAFF. Written as DNA, the CDR3 is TGTGCCAGCAGCACCCTTTGGGGGAACACTGAAGCTTTCTTT.

J is TRBJ2-7 and V is TRBV28; D is unresolved. V shed 6 bases and J shed 1 base, with 16 bases lying between them. CDR1 and CDR2 (germline): MDHEN, SYDVKM. This CDR3 comprises 15 residues. The chain's CDR3 is CASSPAYTESYEQYF. The CDR3 DNA follows: TGTGCCAGCAGCCCAGCTTACACAGAGTCCTACGAGCAGTACTTC.

The rearrangement links TRBV2 to TRBJ1-5; D not resolved. The CDR3 sequence is 16 residues long. V lost 4 bases and J lost 4, with 17 bases in between. Germline V lookup: CDR1 SNHLY, CDR2 FYNNEI. This CDR3 reads CASSVEANVENQPQHF. CDR3 DNA: TGTGCCAGCAGTGTTGAAGCCAACGTTGAAAATCAGCCCCAGCATTTT. Full variable domain (outside the CDR3, taken from reference TRBV2 and TRBJ1-5): EPEVTQTPSHQVTQMGQEVILRCVPISNHLYFYWYRQILGQKVEFLVSFYNNEISEKSEIFDDQFSVERPDGSNFTLKIRSTKLEDSAMYFCASSVEANVENQPQHFGDGTRLSIL.

The chain joins TRBV7-9 to TRBJ1-5, with D possibly being TRBD1 (5 bases). This CDR3 spans 15 amino acids. Trimming removed 2 bases at V and 3 bases at J, with 11 bases between. Germline CDR1 is SEHNR and CDR2 is FQNEAQ (reference sequence). CDR3: CASSLYEGPNQPQHF. As DNA, the CDR3 is TGTGCCAGCAGCTTATACGAGGGGCCCAATCAGCCCCAGCATTTT.

The chain uses TRBV6-6 and TRBJ2-2; TRBD1 aligns across 8 bases. Germline V gene lookup returns CDR1 MNHNY and CDR2 SVGAGI (reference sequence). The CDR3 length is 15 residues. Trimming at V came to 6 bases and at J to 8 bases, leaving 11 bases not matched to a gene. The CDR3 region has the DNA TGTGCCAGCAGCAATCTAGGACAGGGTAAAGGGGAGCTGTTTTTT. As protein: CASSNLGQGKGELFF.

The chain is built from TRBV3-1 (or the pseudogene TRBV3-2) and TRBJ1-2; D is perhaps TRBD1 (5 bases). The V end was cut by 0 bases, the J end by 3 bases, with 8 bases between. The CDR3 is 14 amino acids. Germline values: CDR1 LGHDT, CDR2 YNNKEL (reference sequence). The CDR3 DNA reads TGTGCCAGCAGCCAAGAGGGGGGGTACTATGGCTACACCTTC. This encodes CASSQEGGYYGYTF.

This clone was found a few times. This rearrangement joins TRBV28 to TRBJ2-7; 10 nucleotides match TRBD2. Germline loops: CDR1 MDHEN, CDR2 SYDVKM. V lost 6 bases to trimming and J lost 3 bases; unmatched junction nucleotides: 8. The CDR3 has 15 residues. CDR3 coding DNA: TGTGCCAGCAGCCTCGCGAGACTAGCGGGCTACGAGCAGTACTTC. Translation: CASSLARLAGYEQYF.

This rearrangement joins TRBV4-3 to TRBJ1-4; a weak D match, TRBD1 (6 bases). The CDR3 extends over 15 amino acids. The V and J ends lost 0 bases and 10 bases respectively, with 15 bases between them. Germline V gene sequence: CDR1 LGHNA, CDR2 YSLEER. CDR3 sequence: CASSQEPGAAGKLFF. Here the CDR3 DNA reads TGCGCCAGCAGCCAAGAGCCGGGGGCGGCGGGAAAACTGTTTTTT.

Details on this clone: Compared with germline, one end of the junction differs, possibly owing to a read error. The genes are TRBV7-7 and TRBJ1-4, with 8 positions matching TRBD1. The CDR3 totals 15 residues. Germline V CDR1 and CDR2: SSHAT, FNYEAQ (reference sequence). The CDR3, as DNA: TGTGCTAGCAGCTTACAGGGGGGGACTAATGAAAAACTGTTTTTT. This codes for CASSLQGGTNEKLFF.

The J gene is TRBJ1-2, the V gene TRBV15; D not certain. This CDR3 has 13 residues. The V gene lost 8 bases and the J gene lost 1 base, with 11 bases spanning the gap. CDR1 is LNHNV, CDR2 YYDKDF, per germline (reference sequence). CDR3 amino acids: CATYSGFNYGYTF. For the CDR3, the DNA is TGTGCCACCTATTCGGGATTTAACTATGGCTACACCTTC.

In the case of this clone: This CDR3 is also generated by other DNA sequences in the sample. V gene TRBV9 combines with J gene TRBJ1-6; D possibly corresponds to TRBD1 (5 bases). The CDR3 is 14 residues long. The ends were cut back, 1 base at V and 9 bases at J, with 11 bases in the middle. From germline, CDR1 is SGDLS and CDR2 YYNGEE. CDR3 coding DNA: TGTGCCAGCAGCGTAAGCCAGGGTCTTTCACCCCTCCACTTT. Amino acids: CASSVSQGLSPLHF.

The chain carries TRBV11-3 and TRBJ2-1; 7 positions agree with TRBD1. The CDR3 has 14 amino acids. Per the germline V gene, CDR1 is SGHNT and CDR2 is YENEEA. The junction had 8 bases not matched to a gene; V was cut back by 5 bases and J by 7 bases. The CDR3 region has the DNA TGTGCCAGCAGCATCCGGGACAGCAGAAATGAGCAGTTCTTC. Amino acid sequence: CASSIRDSRNEQFF.